The 9 T cell receptor beta chains given below trace back to one sample, sequenced in a study of neurological immune-mediated disorders. TCRdb reprocessed the 5' RACE reads with MiXCR, giving one entry per CDR3 protein. The sample yields roughly 19,000 distinct CDR3 sequences, around 15% seen once. The sample taken for sequencing was PBMCs. These receptors were collected from a female donor with HTLV-1-associated myelopathy (HAM/TSP).

This clonotype appeared many times. The chain combines TRBV20-1 with TRBJ1-1; tentatively, D is TRBD1 (6 bases). V lost 0 bases and J lost 0, with 14 bases in between. The CDR3 runs to 16 residues. Germline-derived CDR1 and CDR2 are DFQATT and SNEGSKA (reference sequence). Here the CDR3 DNA reads TGCAGTGCTAGAGATGGTCCTAGGGGGGTGAACACTGAAGCTTTCTTT. Its protein product is CSARDGPRGVNTEAFF.

This clonotype was detected many times. V gene TRBV5-4 combines with J gene TRBJ2-5; 7 nucleotides agree with TRBD1. The germline gives CDR1 SGHNT, CDR2 YYREEE (reference sequence). The CDR3 sequence is 13 residues long. V dropped 7 bases and J dropped 2; count of bases not matched to a gene: 5. The CDR3 DNA follows: TGTGCCAGCGGCCGGGACAGTCAAGAGACCCAGTACTTC. Residues: CASGRDSQETQYF. The full variable domain, with the rest looked up from reference TRBV5-4 and TRBJ2-5, is ETGVTQSPTHLIKTRGQQVTLRCSSQSGHNTVSWYQQALGQGPQFIFQYYREEENGRGNFPPRFSGLQFPNYSSELNVNALELDDSALYLCASGRDSQETQYFGPGTRLLVL.

Many counts were recorded for this clonotype. V gene TRBV20-1 combines with J gene TRBJ2-1; D not certain. Germline CDR1 and CDR2: DFQATT and SNEGSKA (reference sequence). Trimming stripped 0 bases from V and 3 bases from J, with 3 bases between. The CDR3 contains 12 residues. Here the CDR3 reads CSAREDYNEQFF. CDR3 nucleotides: TGCAGTGCTAGAGAGGACTACAATGAGCAGTTCTTC.

This clonotype was seen ten or more times. The chain couples TRBV6-1 to TRBJ2-2, with D perhaps matching TRBD2 (5 bases). Germline CDR1 reads MNHNS; CDR2 reads SASEGT. The V and J ends lost 5 bases and 2 bases respectively, with 9 bases between them. The CDR3 sequence is 14 residues long. In DNA form, the CDR3 reads TGTGCCAGCAGTTTAAGCGGAAACACCGGGGAGCTGTTTTTT. This codes for CASSLSGNTGELFF.

This clonotype has a count of ten or more. The V gene is TRBV20-1, the J gene TRBJ2-1; 8 nucleotides align to TRBD1. Germline CDR1 reads DFQATT; CDR2 reads SNEGSKA (reference sequence). Trimming took 0 bases from V and 0 from J; bases not matched to a gene: 7. This CDR3 comprises 17 residues. The CDR3 loop reads CSARDIQGVNSYNEQFF. CDR3 nucleotide sequence: TGCAGTGCTAGAGATATACAGGGGGTAAACTCCTACAATGAGCAGTTCTTC.

This clonotype was seen repeatedly, ten times or more. The chain is built from TRBV7-9 and TRBJ2-5; D not certain. The germline V and J ends were trimmed by 4 bases and 7 bases, with 13 bases remaining between them. Per germline, CDR1 SEHNR and CDR2 FQNEAQ (reference sequence). The CDR3 runs 13 residues. The CDR3 is CASSSGLELTQYF. CDR3 nucleotide sequence: TGTGCCAGCAGCTCTGGGCTTGAACTGACCCAGTACTTC.

This clonotype occurred once. The chain recombines TRBV5-1 with TRBJ1-6; D gene unclear. V was trimmed by 0 bases and J by 14 bases, leaving 24 bases between them. Germline lookup yields CDR1 SGHRS and CDR2 YFSETQ. The CDR3 is 17 residues long. CDR3 protein: CASSLASASALGGTLHF. The CDR3 DNA reads as TGCGCCAGCAGCTTGGCCTCCGCCAGCGCTCTGGGTGGAACCCTCCACTTT.

This clonotype was found many times. This chain connects TRBV5-1 to TRBJ2-7; D uncertain. The V gene's germline CDR1 is SGHRS and CDR2 YFSETQ. V lost 5 bases to trimming and J lost 7 bases, with 22 bases between them. This CDR3 has 15 amino acids. CDR3 in amino acids: CASSPTGDSFREQYF. The CDR3 nucleotides are TGCGCCAGCAGTCCGACTGGAGATTCGTTTAGGGAGCAGTACTTC.

The table lists this clonotype with many counts. This chain uses TRBV10-3 with TRBJ2-7; D uncertain. Germline V lookup: CDR1 ENHRY, CDR2 SYGVKD. V was trimmed by 0 bases and J by 1 base, leaving 10 bases between them. The CDR3 covers 15 residues. The CDR3 spells CAISESQDSSYEQYF. The DNA of the CDR3 is TGTGCCATCAGTGAGTCACAAGATTCTTCCTACGAGCAGTACTTC.